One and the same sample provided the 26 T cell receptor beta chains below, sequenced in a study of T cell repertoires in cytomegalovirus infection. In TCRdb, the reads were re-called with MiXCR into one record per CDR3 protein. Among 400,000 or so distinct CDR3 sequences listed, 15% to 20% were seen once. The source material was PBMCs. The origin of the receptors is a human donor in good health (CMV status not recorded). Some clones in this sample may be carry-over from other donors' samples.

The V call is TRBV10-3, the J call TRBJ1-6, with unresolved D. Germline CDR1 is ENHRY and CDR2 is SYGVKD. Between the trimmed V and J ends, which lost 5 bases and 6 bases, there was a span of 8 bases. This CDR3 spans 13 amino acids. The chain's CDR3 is CAISRSTNSPLHF. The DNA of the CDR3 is TGTGCCATCAGTCGAAGTACTAATTCACCCCTCCACTTT.

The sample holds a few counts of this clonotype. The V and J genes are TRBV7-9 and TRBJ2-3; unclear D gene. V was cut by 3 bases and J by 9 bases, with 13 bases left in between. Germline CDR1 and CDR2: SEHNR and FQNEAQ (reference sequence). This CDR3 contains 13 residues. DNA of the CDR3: TGTGCCAGCAGCTTGGCAGGCCTGGGGACGCAGTATTTT. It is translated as CASSLAGLGTQYF.

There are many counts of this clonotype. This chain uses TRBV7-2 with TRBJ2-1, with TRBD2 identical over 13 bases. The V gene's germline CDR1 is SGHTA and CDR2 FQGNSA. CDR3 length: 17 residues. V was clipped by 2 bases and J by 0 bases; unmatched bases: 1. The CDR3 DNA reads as TGTGCCAGCAGCTTAACTAGCGGGGGGGGCTCCTACAATGAGCAGTTCTTC. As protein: CASSLTSGGGSYNEQFF.

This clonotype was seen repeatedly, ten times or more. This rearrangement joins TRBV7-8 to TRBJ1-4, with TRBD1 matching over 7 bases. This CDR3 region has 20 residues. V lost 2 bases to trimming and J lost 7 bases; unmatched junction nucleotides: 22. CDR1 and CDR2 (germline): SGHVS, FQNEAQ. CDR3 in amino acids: CASSLSQVWTGSHAGEKLFF. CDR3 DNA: TGTGCCAGCAGCTTAAGCCAGGTGTGGACAGGCTCACACGCGGGTGAAAAACTGTTTTTT.

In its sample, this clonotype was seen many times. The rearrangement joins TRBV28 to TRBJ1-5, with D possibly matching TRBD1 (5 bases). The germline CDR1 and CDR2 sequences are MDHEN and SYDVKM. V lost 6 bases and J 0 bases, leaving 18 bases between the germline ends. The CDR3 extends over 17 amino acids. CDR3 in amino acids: CASRPRRGGDSNQPQHF. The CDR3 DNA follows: TGTGCCAGCAGGCCCCGCCGGGGGGGGGATAGCAATCAGCCCCAGCATTTT.

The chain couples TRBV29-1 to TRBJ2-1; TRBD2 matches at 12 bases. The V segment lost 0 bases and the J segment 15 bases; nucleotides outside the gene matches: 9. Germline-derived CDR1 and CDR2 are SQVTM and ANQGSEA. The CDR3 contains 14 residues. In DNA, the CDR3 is TGCAGCGTTGAAGATCGTCGACTAGCGGGAGAGGCGTTCTTC. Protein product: CSVEDRRLAGEAFF.

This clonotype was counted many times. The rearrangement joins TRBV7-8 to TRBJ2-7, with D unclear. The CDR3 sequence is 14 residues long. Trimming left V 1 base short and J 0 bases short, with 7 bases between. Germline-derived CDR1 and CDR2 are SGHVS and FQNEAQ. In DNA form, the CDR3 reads TGTGCCAGCAGCTTAGAAGCAGCCTCCTACGAGCAGTACTTC. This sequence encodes CASSLEAASYEQYF.

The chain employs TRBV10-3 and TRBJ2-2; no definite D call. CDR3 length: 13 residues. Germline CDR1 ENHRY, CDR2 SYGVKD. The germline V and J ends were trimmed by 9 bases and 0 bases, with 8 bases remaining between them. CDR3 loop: CAMGRSNTGELFF. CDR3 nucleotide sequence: TGTGCCATGGGAAGGTCGAACACCGGGGAGCTGTTTTTT.

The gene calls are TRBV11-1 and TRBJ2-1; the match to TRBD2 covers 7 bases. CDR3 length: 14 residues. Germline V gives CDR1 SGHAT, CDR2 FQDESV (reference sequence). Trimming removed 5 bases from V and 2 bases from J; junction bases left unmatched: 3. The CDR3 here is CASSRLAPYNEQFF. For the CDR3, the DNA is TGTGCCAGCAGCCGACTAGCCCCCTACAATGAGCAGTTCTTC.

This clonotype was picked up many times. Written as DNA, the CDR3 is TGTGCCAGCAGCGCCGATGAACGATCTTATAGCAATCAGCCCCAGCATTTT. Amino acid sequence: CASSADERSYSNQPQHF. The V and J genes are TRBV7-7 and TRBJ1-5, with no clear D. The length of the CDR3 is 17 residues. From germline, CDR1 is SSHAT and CDR2 FNYEAQ (reference sequence). V lost 5 bases and J 0 bases, leaving 17 bases between the germline ends. The variable domain in full, completed from reference TRBV7-7 and TRBJ1-5, reads GAGVSQSPRYKVTKRGQDVTLRCDPISSHATLYWYQQALGQGPEFLTYFNYEAQPDKSGLPSDRFSAERPEGSISTLTIQRTEQRDSAMYRCASSADERSYSNQPQHFGDGTRLSIL.

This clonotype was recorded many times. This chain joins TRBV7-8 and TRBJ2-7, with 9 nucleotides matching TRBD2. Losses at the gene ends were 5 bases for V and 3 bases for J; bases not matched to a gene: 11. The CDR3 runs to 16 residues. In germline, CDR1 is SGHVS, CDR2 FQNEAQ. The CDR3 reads CASSPTLAGTFYEQYF. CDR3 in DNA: TGTGCCAGCAGCCCCACCCTAGCGGGGACCTTCTACGAGCAGTACTTC.

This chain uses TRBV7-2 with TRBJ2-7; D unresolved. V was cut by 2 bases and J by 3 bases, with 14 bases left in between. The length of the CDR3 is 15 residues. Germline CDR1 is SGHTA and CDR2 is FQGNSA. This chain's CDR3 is CASSLWGSTVYEQYF. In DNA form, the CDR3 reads TGTGCCAGCAGCTTATGGGGTTCTACGGTCTACGAGCAGTACTTC.

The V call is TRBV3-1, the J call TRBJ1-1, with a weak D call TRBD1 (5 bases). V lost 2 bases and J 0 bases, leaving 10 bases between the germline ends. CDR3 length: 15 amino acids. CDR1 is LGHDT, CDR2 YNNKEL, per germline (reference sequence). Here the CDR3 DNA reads TGTGCCAGCAGCCAAACAAGGACAATGAACACTGAAGCTTTCTTT. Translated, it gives CASSQTRTMNTEAFF. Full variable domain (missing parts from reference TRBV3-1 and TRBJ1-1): DTAVSQTPKYLVTQMGNDKSIKCEQNLGHDTMYWYKQDSKKFLKIMFSYNNKELIINETVPNRFSPKSPDKAHLNLHINSLELGDSAVYFCASSQTRTMNTEAFFGQGTRLTVV.

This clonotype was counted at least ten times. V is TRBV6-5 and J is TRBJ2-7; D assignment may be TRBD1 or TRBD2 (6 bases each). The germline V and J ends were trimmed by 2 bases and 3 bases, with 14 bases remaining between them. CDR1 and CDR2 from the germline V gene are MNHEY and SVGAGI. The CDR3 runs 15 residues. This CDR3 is CASSYATRGLYEQYF. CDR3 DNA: TGTGCCAGCAGTTACGCGACCCGGGGGCTCTACGAGCAGTACTTC.

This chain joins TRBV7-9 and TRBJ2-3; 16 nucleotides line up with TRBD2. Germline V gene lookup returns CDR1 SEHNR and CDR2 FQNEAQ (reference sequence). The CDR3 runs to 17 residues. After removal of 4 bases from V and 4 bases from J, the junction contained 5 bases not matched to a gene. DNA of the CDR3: TGTGCCAGCAGCTCCCGAGGGACTAGCGGGGGGGCAGATACGCAGTATTTT. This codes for CASSSRGTSGGADTQYF.

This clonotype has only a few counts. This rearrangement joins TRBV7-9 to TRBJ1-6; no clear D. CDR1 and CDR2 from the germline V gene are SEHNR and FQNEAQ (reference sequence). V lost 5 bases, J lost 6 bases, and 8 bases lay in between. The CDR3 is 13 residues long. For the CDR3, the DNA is TGTGCCAGCAGCCCAATGGGTAATTCACCCCTCCACTTT. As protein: CASSPMGNSPLHF.

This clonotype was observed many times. The CDR3 is CASSLVGGAPASPLHF. The CDR3 DNA follows: TGTGCCAGCAGCTTAGTAGGGGGGGCCCCTGCTTCACCCCTCCACTTT. This rearrangement joins TRBV7-2 to TRBJ1-6; D might be TRBD1 (6 bases). Looked up from germline, CDR1 is SGHTA and CDR2 is FQGNSA. The CDR3 length is 16 residues. Trimming took 1 base from V and 9 from J, leaving 16 bases between them.

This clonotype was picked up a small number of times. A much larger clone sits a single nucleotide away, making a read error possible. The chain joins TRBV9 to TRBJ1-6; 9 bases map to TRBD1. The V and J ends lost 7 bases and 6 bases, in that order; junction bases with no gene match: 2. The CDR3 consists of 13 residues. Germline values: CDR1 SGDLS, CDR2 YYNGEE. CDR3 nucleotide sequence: TGTGCCAGCGGGGGACAGGGTAATTCACCCCTCCACTTT. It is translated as CASGGQGNSPLHF.

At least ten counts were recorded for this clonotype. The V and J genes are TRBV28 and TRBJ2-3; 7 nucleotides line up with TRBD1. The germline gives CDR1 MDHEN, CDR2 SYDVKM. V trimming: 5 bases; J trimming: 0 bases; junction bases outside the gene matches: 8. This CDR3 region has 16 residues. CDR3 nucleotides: TGTGCCAGCAGTCCACAGGGGTCCTCTAGCACAGATACGCAGTATTTT. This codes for CASSPQGSSSTDTQYF.

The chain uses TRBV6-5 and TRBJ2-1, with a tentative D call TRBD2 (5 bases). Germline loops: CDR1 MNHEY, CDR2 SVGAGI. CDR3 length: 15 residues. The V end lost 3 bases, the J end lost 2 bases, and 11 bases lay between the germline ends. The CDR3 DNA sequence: TGTGCCAGCAGTTATAAGCGGAGCCCCTACAATGAGCAGTTCTTC. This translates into CASSYKRSPYNEQFF.

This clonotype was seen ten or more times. The CDR3 spells CASSQLAVQETQYF. Here the CDR3 DNA reads TGTGCCAGCAGCCAGCTAGCGGTTCAAGAGACCCAGTACTTC. The rearrangement uses TRBV7-9 and TRBJ2-5, with 7 nucleotides matching TRBD2. CDR3 length equals 14 residues. Trimming took 5 bases from V and 2 from J; bases not matched to a gene: 5. Germline assignment: CDR1 SEHNR and CDR2 FQNEAQ (reference sequence).

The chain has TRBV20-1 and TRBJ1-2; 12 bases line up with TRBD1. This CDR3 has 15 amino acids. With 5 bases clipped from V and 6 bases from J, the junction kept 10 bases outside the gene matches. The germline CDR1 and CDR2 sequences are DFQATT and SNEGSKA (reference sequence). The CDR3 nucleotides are TGCAGTGCTGACGGGACAGGGGGCTCTGGTCATGGCTACACCTTC. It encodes CSADGTGGSGHGYTF.

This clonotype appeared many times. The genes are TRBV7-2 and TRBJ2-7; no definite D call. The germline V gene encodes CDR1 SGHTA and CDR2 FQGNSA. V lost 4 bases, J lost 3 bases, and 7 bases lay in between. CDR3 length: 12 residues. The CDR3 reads CASSSDGYEQYF. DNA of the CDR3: TGTGCCAGCAGCTCGGACGGCTACGAGCAGTACTTC.

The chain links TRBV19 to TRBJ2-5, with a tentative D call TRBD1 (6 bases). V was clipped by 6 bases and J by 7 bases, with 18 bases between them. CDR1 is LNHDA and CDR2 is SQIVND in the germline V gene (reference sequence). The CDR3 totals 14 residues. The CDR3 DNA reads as TGTGCCAGTAGCGCTCTTGGGCAGGGGATGACCCAGTACTTC. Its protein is CASSALGQGMTQYF.

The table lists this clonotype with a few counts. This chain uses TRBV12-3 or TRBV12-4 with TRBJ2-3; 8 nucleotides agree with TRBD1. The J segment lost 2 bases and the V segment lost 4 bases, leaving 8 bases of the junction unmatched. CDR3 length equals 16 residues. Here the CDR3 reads CASSSGTGFYTDTQYF. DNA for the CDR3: TGTGCCAGCAGTTCGGGGACAGGTTTCTACACAGATACGCAGTATTTT.

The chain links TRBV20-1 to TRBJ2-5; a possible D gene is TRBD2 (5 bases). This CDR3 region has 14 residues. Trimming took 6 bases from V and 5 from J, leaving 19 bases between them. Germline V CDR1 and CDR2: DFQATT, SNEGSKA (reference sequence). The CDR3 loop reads CSATGFAGLETQYF. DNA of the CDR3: TGCAGTGCCACCGGGTTTGCGGGTTTGGAGACCCAGTACTTC.